The 32 T cell receptor beta chains listed next were all sequenced from one sample in a study of blood T cell repertoires in COVID-19. Assay used: immunoSEQ multiplex PCR; TCRdb lists only in-frame clones, some missing. The sample comprises approximately 350,000 clones, roughly 90% of which are singletons, and more than 1% rests with the top ten. The sample taken for sequencing was peripheral blood. All receptors derive from a middle-aged man with acute or convalescent COVID-19.

This sequence joins TRBV5-4 and TRBJ2-1; 9 bases agree with TRBD1. The ends lost 5 bases at V and 1 base at J; junction bases unmatched: 4. Per the germline V gene, CDR1 is SGHNT and CDR2 is YYREEE (reference sequence). This CDR3 is 15 amino acids long. CDR3 sequence (DNA): TGTGCCAGCAGGCAGGACAGGGGATCCTACAATGAGCAGTTCTTC. Translating gives CASRQDRGSYNEQFF.

This chain joins TRBV19 and TRBJ1-5; D is possibly TRBD1 (5 bases). Germline CDR1 reads LNHDA; CDR2 reads SQIVND (reference sequence). V was clipped by 7 bases and J by 6 bases, with 16 bases between them. The length of the CDR3 is 14 residues. CDR3 nucleotide sequence: TGTGCCAGTACCATGGGGGGTACTGCTCAGCCCCAGCATTTT. Encoded protein: CASTMGGTAQPQHF.

The chain has TRBV18 and TRBJ2-5; a possible D gene is TRBD1 (5 bases). CDR1 and CDR2 (germline): KGHSH, LQKENI. This CDR3 is 14 amino acids long. The V end lost 3 bases, the J end lost 1 base, and 9 bases lay between the germline ends. The CDR3 DNA is TGTGCCAGCTCACCGTCAGGGATCCAAGAGACCCAGTACTTC. The encoded protein is CASSPSGIQETQYF.

The rearrangement uses TRBV27 and TRBJ2-3, with 9 bases identical to TRBD2. V lost 3 bases and J lost 0; bases outside the gene matches: 4. The CDR3 spans 16 residues. Germline V gene lookup returns CDR1 MNHEY and CDR2 SMNVEV (reference sequence). CDR3 sequence: CASSLLAGTSTDTQYF. The CDR3 DNA reads as TGTGCCAGCAGTTTGCTAGCGGGGACTAGCACAGATACGCAGTATTTT.

The V and J genes are TRBV7-2 and TRBJ1-5; 8 bases are a match to TRBD1. The CDR3 runs to 15 residues. Per the germline V gene, CDR1 is SGHTA and CDR2 is FQGNSA. V was clipped by 4 bases and J by 5 bases; unmatched bases: 7. The CDR3 region is CASSSSRDRYQPQHF. CDR3 sequence (DNA): TGTGCCAGCAGCTCAAGCAGGGACAGGTATCAGCCCCAGCATTTT.

The genes are TRBV19 and TRBJ2-1, with a tentative D call TRBD1 (6 bases). CDR3 size: 15 residues. Trimming pared 7 bases from V and 1 base from J, leaving 14 bases between. Germline V lookup: CDR1 LNHDA, CDR2 SQIVND (reference sequence). CDR3 sequence: CASKVGAGSYNEQFF. The CDR3 DNA follows: TGTGCCAGTAAGGTGGGGGCAGGGTCCTACAATGAGCAGTTCTTC. Filled out from reference TRBV19 and TRBJ2-1, the complete variable domain reads DGGITQSPKYLFRKEGQNVTLSCEQNLNHDAMYWYRQDPGQGLRLIYYSQIVNDFQKGDIAEGYSVSREKKESFPLTVTSAQKNPTAFYLCASKVGAGSYNEQFFGPGTRLTVL.

The chain links TRBV10-3 to TRBJ2-7; weak D call: TRBD2 (5 bases). The CDR3 contains 12 residues. V was shortened by 5 bases and J by 5 bases, with 10 bases between the two germline ends. Germline CDR1 reads ENHRY; CDR2 reads SYGVKD. CDR3 nucleotides: TGTGCCATCAGTTCTCTAGCCCACGAGCAGTACTTC. Translated, it gives CAISSLAHEQYF.

This rearrangement joins TRBV25-1 to TRBJ1-1, with 7 bases aligning to TRBD1. This CDR3 comprises 14 residues. Germline V gene sequence: CDR1 MGHDK, CDR2 SYGVNS. The J segment lost 0 bases and the V segment lost 6 bases, leaving 4 bases of the junction unmatched. For the CDR3, the DNA is TGTGCCAGCAGGAAGACAGGGCTGAACACTGAAGCTTTCTTT. This encodes CASRKTGLNTEAFF.

V usage is TRBV11-2 and J usage is TRBJ1-3; D call uncertain. Germline loops: CDR1 SGHAT, CDR2 FQNNGV. V dropped 3 bases and J dropped 7 bases, with 4 bases sitting between them. The CDR3 spans 11 residues. CDR3 protein: CASSLRNTIYF. The CDR3, as DNA: TGTGCCAGCAGCTTGCGGAACACCATATATTTT.

This chain connects TRBV28 to TRBJ2-7; D perhaps matches TRBD2 (5 bases). This CDR3 is 12 amino acids long. Trimming shortened V by 1 base and J by 5 bases, and 6 bases separated the two germline ends. Per germline, CDR1 MDHEN and CDR2 SYDVKM. The CDR3 reads CASSLFGDEQYF. The CDR3 nucleotides are TGTGCCAGCAGTTTATTCGGGGACGAGCAGTACTTC.

The rearrangement links TRBV6-5 to TRBJ2-7, with D maybe TRBD2 (5 bases). Trimming pared 8 bases from V and 3 bases from J, leaving 8 bases between. CDR3 length: 11 amino acids. Looked up from germline, CDR1 is MNHEY and CDR2 is SVGAGI. CDR3 sequence: CASGLGYEQYF. CDR3 in DNA: TGTGCCAGCGGACTCGGCTACGAGCAGTACTTC.

This clone showed up just a few times. This chain links TRBV19 with TRBJ1-5, with D possibly matching TRBD1 (6 bases). The CDR3 has 14 residues. Germline CDR1 reads LNHDA; CDR2 reads SQIVND (reference sequence). With 5 bases removed from V and 11 bases from J, the gap between germline ends came to 19 bases. The CDR3 protein is CASSAYLRDNTQHF. In DNA, the CDR3 is TGTGCCAGTAGTGCCTACCTCCGGGACAACACCCAGCATTTT. Full variable domain (missing parts from reference TRBV19 and TRBJ1-5): DGGITQSPKYLFRKEGQNVTLSCEQNLNHDAMYWYRQDPGQGLRLIYYSQIVNDFQKGDIAEGYSVSREKKESFPLTVTSAQKNPTAFYLCASSAYLRDNTQHFGDGTRLSIL.

The rearrangement links TRBV7-3 to TRBJ1-2; 7 nucleotides agree with TRBD1. The length of the CDR3 is 13 residues. Germline assignment: CDR1 SGHTA and CDR2 FQGTGA. J gave up 10 bases and V 5 bases, and 10 bases lay outside the gene matches. The CDR3 is CASSVRQGGDYTF. In nucleotides, the CDR3 is TGTGCCAGCAGCGTCCGACAGGGAGGCGACTACACCTTC.

On this clone itself: Other DNA variants within this sample encode the same CDR3. The chain employs TRBV5-1 and TRBJ1-1, with a tentative D call TRBD1 (5 bases). The CDR3 is 13 amino acids. V was cut by 4 bases and J by 1 base, with 8 bases left in between. Germline CDR1 SGHRS, CDR2 YFSETQ. The CDR3 is CASSPTANTEAFF. The CDR3, as DNA: TGCGCCAGCAGCCCGACAGCGAACACTGAAGCTTTCTTT.

The DNA of the CDR3 is TGTGCCAGTAGTATAGGAGCGACTAGCGGCTACGAGCAGTACTTC. Translating it yields CASSIGATSGYEQYF. The chain combines TRBV19 with TRBJ2-7; 9 bases line up with TRBD2. The CDR3 has 15 residues. Per the germline V gene, CDR1 is LNHDA and CDR2 is SQIVND (reference sequence). The ends lost 1 base at V and 3 bases at J; junction bases unmatched: 4. Drawing the rest from reference TRBV19 and TRBJ2-7, the complete variable domain is DGGITQSPKYLFRKEGQNVTLSCEQNLNHDAMYWYRQDPGQGLRLIYYSQIVNDFQKGDIAEGYSVSREKKESFPLTVTSAQKNPTAFYLCASSIGATSGYEQYFGPGTRLTVT.

The J gene is TRBJ1-2, the V gene TRBV28; D is unclear. V was cut by 2 bases and J by 3 bases, with 4 bases left in between. CDR1 and CDR2 (germline): MDHEN, SYDVKM. There are 12 residues in the CDR3. The CDR3 sequence: CASSLRDYGYTF. DNA of the CDR3: TGTGCCAGCAGTTTACGGGACTATGGCTACACCTTC.

This chain joins TRBV29-1 and TRBJ1-1, with TRBD1 as a possible D gene (6 bases). V was cut by 6 bases and J by 0 bases, with 11 bases left in between. CDR3 length: 13 residues. Per germline, CDR1 SQVTM and CDR2 ANQGSEA. CDR3: CSVGTPLNTEAFF. The CDR3 DNA reads as TGCAGCGTGGGGACACCCTTGAACACTGAAGCTTTCTTT. Using reference TRBV29-1 and TRBJ1-1 for the parts outside the CDR3, the full variable domain is SAVISQKPSRDICQRGTSLTIQCQVDSQVTMMFWYRQQPGQSLTLIATANQGSEATYESGFVIDKFPISRPNLTFSTLTVSNMSPEDSSIYLCSVGTPLNTEAFFGQGTRLTVV.

The chain joins TRBV4-2 to TRBJ1-3; no firm D call. Germline loops: CDR1 LGHNA, CDR2 YNFKEQ. V dropped 4 bases and J dropped 4 bases, with 17 bases sitting between them. This CDR3 comprises 16 residues. The CDR3 nucleotides read TGTGCCAGCAGCCCTTTACCGGGAGATGGAGGAAACACCATATATTTT. Its protein is CASSPLPGDGGNTIYF.

This rearrangement joins TRBV5-1 to TRBJ2-2; tentatively, D is TRBD2 (6 bases). Germline CDR1 reads SGHRS; CDR2 reads YFSETQ. V was shortened by 0 bases and J by 3 bases, with 18 bases between the two germline ends. This CDR3 has 18 residues. The CDR3, as DNA: TGCGCCAGCAGCTTGGTAGGATTACCGGGAGTGGACACCGGGGAGCTGTTTTTT. The encoded protein is CASSLVGLPGVDTGELFF.

The chain couples TRBV7-9 to TRBJ2-7; D call uncertain. The CDR3 is 12 amino acids. Germline V lookup: CDR1 SEHNR, CDR2 FQNEAQ (reference sequence). Trimming shortened V by 5 bases and J by 2 bases, and 7 bases separated the two germline ends. The CDR3 loop reads CASSPFTYEQYF. CDR3 nucleotide sequence: TGTGCCAGCAGCCCATTCACCTACGAGCAGTACTTC.

The J gene is TRBJ1-6, the V gene TRBV30; D might be TRBD1 (6 bases). Germline V gene data show CDR1 as GTSNPN and CDR2 as SVGIG (reference sequence). The CDR3 totals 13 residues. V lost 3 bases to trimming and J lost 5 bases, with 8 bases between them. CDR3 sequence reads: CAWSGQNNSPLHF. The CDR3, as DNA: TGTGCCTGGAGCGGACAGAATAATTCACCCCTCCACTTT.

On this clone itself: At one of its ends the junction is not consistent with the germline gene, which may arise from a read error. The genes are TRBV14 and TRBJ2-2; a possible D gene is TRBD2 (6 bases). Per the germline V gene, CDR1 is SGHDN and CDR2 is FVKESK. The CDR3 sequence is 14 residues long. The CDR3 here is CASSPFSVGGDLFF. The CDR3 DNA is TGTGCCAGCAGCCCTTTTTCTGTAGGAGGGGACCTGTTTTTT.

This chain joins TRBV19 and TRBJ1-5; 7 bases match TRBD1. Trimming removed 5 bases from V and 6 bases from J; junction bases left unmatched: 4. The CDR3 is 13 amino acids. The germline V gene has CDR1 LNHDA and CDR2 SQIVND (reference sequence). The CDR3, as DNA: TGTGCCAGTAGTCTACAGGGGAGTCAGCCCCAGCATTTT. This codes for CASSLQGSQPQHF.

Comments on this clone: In the same sample, other DNA sequences code for this CDR3. The V and J genes are TRBV9 and TRBJ2-1; 8 nucleotides align to TRBD2. Germline V gene sequence: CDR1 SGDLS, CDR2 YYNGEE. Losses at the gene ends were 4 bases for V and 0 bases for J; bases not matched to a gene: 3. The CDR3 covers 15 residues. The DNA for the CDR3 is TGTGCCAGCAGCCCTAGCGGGTACTCCTACAATGAGCAGTTCTTC. Protein: CASSPSGYSYNEQFF.

This sequence joins TRBV7-2 and TRBJ1-6; no reliable D call. In germline, CDR1 is SGHTA, CDR2 FQGNSA. Trimming took off 2 bases at V and 8 bases at J, with 13 bases between the two ends. The CDR3 has 15 residues. The CDR3 DNA reads TGTGCCAGCAGCTTACGTGGAGGGCAGGATTCACCCCTCCACTTT. Amino acids: CASSLRGGQDSPLHF.

The gene calls are TRBV18 and TRBJ1-2, with 11 bases fitting TRBD1. Germline V CDR1 and CDR2: KGHSH, LQKENI. This CDR3 comprises 17 residues. The V gene end was trimmed by 2 bases and the J gene end by 0 bases; junction bases not matched to a gene: 5. The CDR3 loop reads CASSPRDRGSTNYGYTF. In DNA form, the CDR3 reads TGTGCCAGCTCACCAAGGGACAGGGGGTCCACTAACTATGGCTACACCTTC.

This chain uses TRBV3-1 (or the pseudogene TRBV3-2) with TRBJ2-3; 7 positions match TRBD1. The CDR3 runs 14 residues. Germline CDR1 is LGHDT and CDR2 is YNNKEL (reference sequence). Trimming took 4 bases from V and 2 from J; bases not matched to a gene: 3. CDR3 DNA: TGTGCCAGCAGCCTAGGGACAGCCACAGATACGCAGTATTTT. Translation gives CASSLGTATDTQYF.

The genes are TRBV3-1 (or the pseudogene TRBV3-2) and TRBJ1-2, with 8 bases aligning to TRBD1. V lost 1 base and J lost 7; bases outside the gene matches: 5. The CDR3 sequence is 14 residues long. CDR1 and CDR2 (germline): LGHDT, YNNKEL (reference sequence). This chain's CDR3 is CASSQAYRGGGYTF. CDR3 DNA sequence: TGTGCCAGCAGCCAAGCGTACAGGGGGGGTGGCTACACCTTC.

The V and J genes are TRBV28 and TRBJ2-5; TRBD1 might be the D (6 bases). This CDR3 comprises 17 residues. V was trimmed by 3 bases and J by 1 base, leaving 18 bases between them. Germline CDR1 reads MDHEN; CDR2 reads SYDVKM. In DNA, the CDR3 is TGTGCCAGCAGTTTTGAGTCAGGGGTAGGTGGCCAAGAGACCCAGTACTTC. It codes for CASSFESGVGGQETQYF.

V is TRBV7-9 and J is TRBJ1-2; TRBD1 matches at 9 bases. The CDR3 is made up of 15 amino acids. Trimming removed 5 bases from V and 6 bases from J; junction bases left unmatched: 10. CDR1 and CDR2 from the germline V gene are SEHNR and FQNEAQ (reference sequence). CDR3 nucleotides: TGTGCCAGCAGCCTACAGGGGGCGGAAGGAAATGGCTACACCTTC. It encodes CASSLQGAEGNGYTF.

The V gene is TRBV7-9, the J gene TRBJ1-2, with D uncertain. There are 13 residues in the CDR3. Germline lookup yields CDR1 SEHNR and CDR2 FQNEAQ (reference sequence). V was trimmed by 6 bases and J by 3 bases, leaving 11 bases between them. As DNA, the CDR3 is TGTGCCAGCAGTTGGCAGGCTGACTATGGCTACACCTTC. This codes for CASSWQADYGYTF.

V usage is TRBV3-1 (or the pseudogene TRBV3-2) and J usage is TRBJ1-6; 12 bases are a match to TRBD1. The CDR3 sequence is 16 residues long. Trimming took 2 bases from V and 13 from J; bases not matched to a gene: 9. Germline values: CDR1 LGHDT, CDR2 YNNKEL (reference sequence). CDR3: CASSQPPGTGGSPLHF. For the CDR3, the DNA is TGTGCCAGCAGCCAACCCCCCGGGACAGGGGGCTCCCCCCTCCACTTT.